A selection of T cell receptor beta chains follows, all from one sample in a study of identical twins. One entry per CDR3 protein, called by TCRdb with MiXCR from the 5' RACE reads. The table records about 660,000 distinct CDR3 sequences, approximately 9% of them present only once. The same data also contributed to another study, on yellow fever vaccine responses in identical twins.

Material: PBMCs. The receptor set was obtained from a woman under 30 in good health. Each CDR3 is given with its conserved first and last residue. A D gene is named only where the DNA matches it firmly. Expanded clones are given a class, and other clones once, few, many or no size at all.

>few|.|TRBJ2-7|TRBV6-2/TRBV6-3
CASSFPPLVGYEQYF
TGTGCCAGCAGTTTTCCCCCGCTAGTTGGCTACGAGCAGTACTTC
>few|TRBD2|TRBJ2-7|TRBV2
CASSDVGGGTIPYYEQYF
TGTGCCAGCAGTGATGTGGGGGGTGGGACTATCCCCTACTACGAGCAGTACTTC
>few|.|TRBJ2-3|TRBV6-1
CASSPRQTTDTQYF
TGTGCCAGCAGTCCCCGGCAGACCACAGATACGCAGTATTTT
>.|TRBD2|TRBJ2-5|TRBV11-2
CASSFISGRARETQYF
TGTGCCAGCAGCTTTATCAGCGGGAGGGCGAGAGAGACCCAGTACTTC
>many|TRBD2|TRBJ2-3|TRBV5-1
CASSELGGTDTQYF
TGCGCCAGCAGCGAATTGGGGGGGACAGATACGCAGTATTTT
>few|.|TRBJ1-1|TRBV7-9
CASSLAQGSNTEAFF
TGTGCCAGCAGCTTAGCGCAGGGCAGCAACACTGAAGCTTTCTTT
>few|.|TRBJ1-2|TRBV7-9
CASSTTGRKNYGYTF
TGTGCCAGCAGCACGACCGGGCGAAAAAACTATGGCTACACCTTC
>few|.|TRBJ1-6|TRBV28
CASSSRPRLHF
TGTGCCAGCAGTTCCCGTCCGAGACTCCACTTT
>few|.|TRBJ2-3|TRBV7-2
CASSRLARDWDTQYF
TGTGCCAGCAGCCGTTTAGCCCGGGATTGGGATACGCAGTATTTT
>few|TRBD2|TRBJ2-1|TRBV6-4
CASSVSGDTYNEQFF
TGTGCCAGCAGTGTTAGCGGGGATACCTACAATGAGCAGTTCTTC
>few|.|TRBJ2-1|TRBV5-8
CASSGYPAGLHNEQFF
TGTGCCAGCAGCGGATACCCCGCGGGGCTCCACAATGAGCAGTTCTTC
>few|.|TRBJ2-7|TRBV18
CASSQWDGAYEQYF
TGTGCCAGCTCACAGTGGGACGGTGCCTACGAGCAGTACTTC
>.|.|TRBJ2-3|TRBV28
CASSPPSRTDTQYF
TGTGCCAGCAGCCCCCCTTCTCGCACAGATACGCAGTATTTT
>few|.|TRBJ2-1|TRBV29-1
CSVENLTSDQFF
TGCAGCGTGGAAAACCTTACTAGTGACCAGTTCTTC
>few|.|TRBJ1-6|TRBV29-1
CSVGDSLTPLHF
TGCAGCGTTGGAGACTCTCTGACACCCCTCCACTTT
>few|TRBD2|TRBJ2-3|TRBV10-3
CAIRNLAGGVDTQYF
TGTGCCATCAGAAACCTAGCGGGAGGGGTAGATACGCAGTATTTT
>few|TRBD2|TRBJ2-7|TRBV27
CASSVAGAYEQYF
TGTGCCAGCAGTGTAGCGGGAGCCTACGAGCAGTACTTC
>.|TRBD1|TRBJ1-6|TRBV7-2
CASSLETGAGSPLHF
TGTGCCAGCAGCTTAGAGACAGGGGCTGGTTCACCCCTCCACTTT
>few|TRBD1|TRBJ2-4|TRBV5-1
CASSQQGAAKNIQYF
TGCGCCAGCAGCCAACAGGGGGCGGCCAAAAACATTCAGTACTTC
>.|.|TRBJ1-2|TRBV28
CASTLMRGGYTF
TGTGCCAGCACCCTCATGAGGGGTGGCTACACCTTC